This T cell receptor beta chain was sequenced for a study of regulatory T cells in long-lasting Graves disease. This clonotype was observed many times. CDR1 is MDHEN and CDR2 is SYDVKM in the germline V gene. The CDR3 extends over 15 amino acids. V lost 5 bases, J lost 5 bases, and 18 bases lay in between. CDR3-region Arm-PCR and iRepertoire HTBI primers produced the TCR beta libraries. TCRdb itself ran the multiplex PCR reads through MiXCR, one entry per CDR3 protein. The repertoire includes 400,000 to 500,000 distinct CDR3 sequences, roughly 23% of them detected once, and over 11% sits in the top ten. Time point given: persistent/refractory GD, antithyroid drugs over 5 years with positive TRAb. Isolated PBMC RNA provided the starting material for the TCR library. Diagnosing Graves' disease relied on the American Thyroid Association guidelines.

Sequencing used peripheral blood mononuclear cells (PBMCs), obtained when the disease was refractory, from a patient treated with antithyroid drugs. The genes are TRBV28 and TRBJ1-1, with D possibly being TRBD1 (5 bases). The TCR was taken from a female donor with Graves disease. The CDR3 protein is CASSTRDRRTTEAFF. Written as DNA, the CDR3 is TGTGCCAGCAGTACCCGGGACCGTCGAACGACTGAAGCTTTCTTT.